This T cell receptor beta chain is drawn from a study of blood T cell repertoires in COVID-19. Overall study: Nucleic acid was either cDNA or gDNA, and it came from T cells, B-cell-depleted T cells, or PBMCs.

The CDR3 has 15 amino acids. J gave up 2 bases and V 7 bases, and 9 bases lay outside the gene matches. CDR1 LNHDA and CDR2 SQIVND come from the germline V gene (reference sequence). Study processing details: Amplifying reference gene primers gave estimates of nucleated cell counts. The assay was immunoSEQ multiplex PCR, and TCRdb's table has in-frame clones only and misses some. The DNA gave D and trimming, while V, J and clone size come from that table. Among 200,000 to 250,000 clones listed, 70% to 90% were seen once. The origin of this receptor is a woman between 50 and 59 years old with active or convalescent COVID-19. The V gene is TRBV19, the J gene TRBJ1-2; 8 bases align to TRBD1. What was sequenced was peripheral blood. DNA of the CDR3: TGTGCCAGTAAAAGAGAACAGGGGGTCAACTATGGCTACACCTTC. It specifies CASKREQGVNYGYTF.